The clone carrying this T cell receptor (beta chain) ranks as medium-sized. The data were obtained in a study of blood T cell repertoires in COVID-19. Turning to the study itself: Both acute and convalescent COVID-19 samples were obtained from the United States, Italy and Spain. The cDNA or gDNA used as material had been derived from T cells, B-cell-depleted T cells, or PBMCs.

Original processing notes: Reference gene primer amplification gave estimated nucleated cell counts. Sequencing was performed with immunoSEQ multiplex PCR; in TCRdb, only in-frame clones are kept and a portion is missing. V, J and clone size are taken as reported in that table, and D and trimming were inferred from the DNA itself. The profile shows approximately 150,000 clones, roughly 87% of them singletons. CDR1 SGDLS and CDR2 YYNGEE come from the germline V gene. The CDR3 consists of 12 residues. J gave up 8 bases and V 3 bases, and 4 bases lay outside the gene matches. The genes are TRBV9 and TRBJ1-1; 7 nucleotides line up with TRBD1. This receptor was taken from a human donor in a cohort sampled during active COVID-19. The sequencing input was peripheral blood. CDR3 coding DNA: TGTGCCAGCAGCGAGACAGGGACCGAAGCTTTCTTT. Translating it yields CASSETGTEAFF.